Listed below are T cell receptor beta chains from one sample, sequenced in a study of CD8 T cells in ankylosing spondylitis. TCRdb fed the 5' RACE reads into MiXCR, producing one record per CDR3 protein. The table includes 450,000 to 550,000 distinct CDR3 sequences, approximately 5.3% detected once. Source material: blood, either unsorted or a sorted T cell fraction (not recorded which). These receptors all stem from a male donor with ankylosing spondylitis. Each CDR3 is given with its conserved first and last residue. A D gene is named only where the DNA matches it firmly. Only part of the rows carry a size: once, few, many, or a class if the clone is expanded.

size: many; D: TRBD2; V: TRBV4-1; J: TRBJ2-1; DNA: TGCGCCAGCAGCCAAGTAAAACTAGCGGGGGCTCTTTCCTACAATGAGCAGTTCTTC; CDR3: CASSQVKLAGALSYNEQFF
size: many; D: -; V: TRBV12-5; J: TRBJ2-7; DNA: TGTGCTAGTGGTTTGAGCACCCACGAGCAGTACTTC; CDR3: CASGLSTHEQYF
size: many; D: -; V: TRBV7-2; J: TRBJ1-5; DNA: TGTGCCAGCAGCTTGGACAGTCAGCCCCAGCATTTT; CDR3: CASSLDSQPQHF
size: -; D: TRBD1; V: TRBV7-2; J: TRBJ2-7; DNA: TGTGCCACCGCGTACCAGGGGGCGGTCAACGAGCAGTACTTC; CDR3: CATAYQGAVNEQYF
size: few; D: -; V: TRBV7-9; J: TRBJ2-7; DNA: TGTGCCAGCAGCTCCTCTAGCGTTACCTACGAGCAGTACTTC; CDR3: CASSSSSVTYEQYF
size: many; D: TRBD1; V: TRBV20-1; J: TRBJ2-7; DNA: TGCAGTGCCCCCGAGGGGGCCGACGAGCAGTACTTC; CDR3: CSAPEGADEQYF
size: many; D: -; V: TRBV10-3; J: TRBJ2-1; DNA: TGTGCCATCAGTGCGGGGGAGGCGTCAATTGAGCAGTTCTTC; CDR3: CAISAGEASIEQFF
size: many; D: TRBD1; V: TRBV24-1; J: TRBJ2-5; DNA: TGTGCCACCAGTTGGGGACAGGGTGTCCAAGAGACCCAGTACTTC; CDR3: CATSWGQGVQETQYF
size: -; D: -; V: TRBV5-1; J: TRBJ2-2; DNA: TGCGCCAGCAGCTTGGCGCGACAGGTTGGAACCGGGGAGCTGTTTTTT; CDR3: CASSLARQVGTGELFF
size: -; D: -; V: TRBV2; J: TRBJ1-1; DNA: TGTGCCAGCAGGTATCGAGGGGAGAGCACTGAAGCTTTCTTT; CDR3: CASRYRGESTEAFF
size: many; D: -; V: TRBV15; J: TRBJ1-1; DNA: TGTGCCACCAGCAGATCTTTGCCGGGACAAGGGACTGAAGCTTTCTTT; CDR3: CATSRSLPGQGTEAFF
size: many; D: -; V: TRBV18; J: TRBJ2-7; DNA: TGTGCCAGCTCACCACCGGGACGGATCTACGAGCAGTACTTC; CDR3: CASSPPGRIYEQYF
size: many; D: -; V: TRBV5-5; J: TRBJ2-2; DNA: TGTGCCAGCAGCTTGGTACGGCTTGGACGGGGCACCGGGGAGCTGTTTTTT; CDR3: CASSLVRLGRGTGELFF
size: many; D: -; V: TRBV4-2; J: TRBJ2-6; DNA: TGTGCCAGCAGCCAAGGGCTGAGGTCTGGGGCCAACGTCCTGACTTTC; CDR3: CASSQGLRSGANVLTF
size: few; D: -; V: TRBV14; J: TRBJ2-1; DNA: TGTGCCAGCAGCCAAGGTGTGAAGGTTACCTACAATGAGCAGTTCTTC; CDR3: CASSQGVKVTYNEQFF
size: many; D: -; V: TRBV7-2; J: TRBJ2-5; DNA: TGTGCCAGCAGCTTTGGTGGGACCGAGAAGACCCAGTACTTC; CDR3: CASSFGGTEKTQYF
size: -; D: -; V: TRBV28; J: TRBJ2-7; DNA: TGTGCCAGCAGTTCCAGGGGTCCCCCGGGTGAGCAGTACTTC; CDR3: CASSSRGPPGEQYF
size: many; D: TRBD1; V: TRBV7-2; J: TRBJ2-7; DNA: TGTGCCAGCAGCTTAGGACAGGGGTTCAACGAGCAGTACTTC; CDR3: CASSLGQGFNEQYF
size: many; D: -; V: TRBV7-2; J: TRBJ2-3; DNA: TGTGCCAGCAGCTTAGGCCTGGACAGTGCAGATACGCAGTATTTT; CDR3: CASSLGLDSADTQYF
size: many; D: TRBD2; V: TRBV9; J: TRBJ2-2; DNA: TGTGCCAGCAGCGTGGATCCGGGACTAGCGGGGGGGCCGTACACCGGGGAGCTGTTTTTT; CDR3: CASSVDPGLAGGPYTGELFF
size: many; D: TRBD2; V: TRBV20-1; J: TRBJ2-7; DNA: TGCAGTGCTAGAGCGACAATTGGACTAGCGGGGCCAAGGGAGCAGTACTTC; CDR3: CSARATIGLAGPREQYF
size: many; D: TRBD1; V: TRBV29-1; J: TRBJ2-7; DNA: TGCAGCGTTTCCGGACAGGGGGCGCAAGAGCAGTACTTC; CDR3: CSVSGQGAQEQYF
size: few; D: -; V: TRBV20-1; J: TRBJ2-6; DNA: TGCAGTGCTAGGGGTTGGGCCTCTGGGGCCAACGTCCTGACTTTC; CDR3: CSARGWASGANVLTF
size: many; D: TRBD1; V: TRBV20-1; J: TRBJ1-1; DNA: TGCAGTGCCCAGGACAGGTACACTGAAGCTTTCTTT; CDR3: CSAQDRYTEAFF
size: many; D: -; V: TRBV9; J: TRBJ1-1; DNA: TGTGCCAGCAGCGTTTTGCCCTTCAGCACTGAAGCTTTCTTT; CDR3: CASSVLPFSTEAFF
size: -; D: TRBD1; V: TRBV6-2/TRBV6-3; J: TRBJ2-7; DNA: TGTGCCAGCAGTTACTCCCGGGACAGGACAACTCTGTTCTCCTACGAGCAGTACTTC; CDR3: CASSYSRDRTTLFSYEQYF
size: many; D: -; V: TRBV4-3; J: TRBJ1-2; DNA: TGCGCCAGCAGCCAAGAAACGAGGGAAAGGGGCTACACCTTC; CDR3: CASSQETRERGYTF
size: many; D: -; V: TRBV29-1; J: TRBJ1-4; DNA: TGCAGCGTTGTTGCAGGGGATGGTAATGAAAAACTGTTTTTT; CDR3: CSVVAGDGNEKLFF
size: many; D: TRBD1; V: TRBV29-1; J: TRBJ2-3; DNA: TGCAGCGTTGGACAGGGACCAGATACGCAGTATTTT; CDR3: CSVGQGPDTQYF
size: many; D: -; V: TRBV20-1; J: TRBJ1-2; DNA: TGCAGTGCTAGAAAACAGGGAATCCTCTATGGCTACACCTTC; CDR3: CSARKQGILYGYTF
size: many; D: -; V: TRBV10-3; J: TRBJ2-5; DNA: TGTGCCATCAGTGAGACACCGTACCAAGAGACCCAGTACTTC; CDR3: CAISETPYQETQYF
size: -; D: -; V: TRBV3-1; J: TRBJ2-7; DNA: TGTGCCAGCAGCCAAGCGACATATAGGGGAGGTTCCTACGAGCAGTACTTC; CDR3: CASSQATYRGGSYEQYF
size: many; D: -; V: TRBV7-8; J: TRBJ1-5; DNA: TGTGCCAGCAGCTTAGCAAGCCGAAATAGCAATCAGCCCCAGCATTTT; CDR3: CASSLASRNSNQPQHF
size: many; D: TRBD1; V: TRBV6-2/TRBV6-3; J: TRBJ2-7; DNA: TGTGCCAGCAGCTGGGACAGGGAGACCTACGAGCAGTACTTC; CDR3: CASSWDRETYEQYF
size: many; D: -; V: TRBV20-1; J: TRBJ2-1; DNA: TGCAGTGCTCAGGGTTTACGGTTTAATGAGCAGTTCTTC; CDR3: CSAQGLRFNEQFF
size: many; D: -; V: TRBV12-5; J: TRBJ1-5; DNA: TGTGCTAGTGTCAGGGTGATAGGTCAGCCCCAGCATTTT; CDR3: CASVRVIGQPQHF
size: many; D: -; V: TRBV6-5; J: TRBJ2-5; DNA: TGTGCCAGCTCTTACCCTCAGGAGACCCAGTACTTC; CDR3: CASSYPQETQYF
size: many; D: -; V: TRBV29-1; J: TRBJ2-5; DNA: TGCAGCGTTGGGCGAGACGTCCAAGAGACCCAGTACTTC; CDR3: CSVGRDVQETQYF
size: many; D: -; V: TRBV7-8; J: TRBJ1-6; DNA: TGTGCCAGCAGCCCCATCCTAGGGGCACCCCTCCACTTT; CDR3: CASSPILGAPLHF
size: few; D: -; V: TRBV20-1; J: TRBJ2-2; DNA: TGCAGTGCTAGAGATCATCGCAGGGGGGCGAACACCGGGGAGCTGTTTTTT; CDR3: CSARDHRRGANTGELFF
size: few; D: -; V: TRBV27; J: TRBJ1-1; DNA: TGTGCCGGACCAAACGAAGCTTTCTTT; CDR3: CAGPNEAFF
size: many; D: -; V: TRBV18; J: TRBJ2-1; DNA: TGTGCCAGCTCACCACTAAGCGGGTCCTACAATGAGCAGTTCTTC; CDR3: CASSPLSGSYNEQFF
size: many; D: -; V: TRBV9; J: TRBJ2-1; DNA: TGTGCCAGCAGCGTGGGACTTGCCAATGAGCAGTTCTTC; CDR3: CASSVGLANEQFF
size: many; D: -; V: TRBV6-5; J: TRBJ2-2; DNA: TGTGCCAGCAGGGGTGCCGGGGAGCTGTTTTTT; CDR3: CASRGAGELFF
size: many; D: -; V: TRBV5-6; J: TRBJ2-7; DNA: TGTGCCAGCAGCACCCGTACGTGGCTAGCAAGCGAGCAGTACTTC; CDR3: CASSTRTWLASEQYF
size: -; D: TRBD2; V: TRBV28; J: TRBJ2-5; DNA: TGTGCCACCTCTTTCCGGACTAGACGGGAGACCCAGTACTTC; CDR3: CATSFRTRRETQYF
size: many; D: -; V: TRBV6-2/TRBV6-3; J: TRBJ2-7; DNA: TGTGCCAGCAGTATTCAGGCGTACTCCGACGAGCAGTACTTC; CDR3: CASSIQAYSDEQYF
size: many; D: -; V: TRBV9; J: TRBJ1-2; DNA: TGTGCCAGCACGGACAGTTTTAACTATGGCTACACCTTC; CDR3: CASTDSFNYGYTF
size: few; D: -; V: TRBV2; J: TRBJ2-7; DNA: TGTGCCAGCAAAAGGGTACGCTACGAGCAGTACTTC; CDR3: CASKRVRYEQYF
size: many; D: TRBD1; V: TRBV20-1; J: TRBJ2-5; DNA: TGCAGTGCCCCTATACCGGGACAGGGCCCAGAGACCCAGTACTTC; CDR3: CSAPIPGQGPETQYF